This T cell receptor (beta chain) originates from a study of blood T cell repertoires in COVID-19. The CDR3 sequence is 13 residues long. Trimming removed 5 bases from V and 4 bases from J; junction bases left unmatched: 3. CDR1 and CDR2 from the germline V gene are SGHVS and FQNEAQ. Authors' methods: Nucleated cell counts were estimated from reference gene primer amplification. Sequencing used immunoSEQ multiplex PCR; TCRdb keeps in-frame clones, though not all of them. V and J calls and clone size are as listed in that table; D and trimming were resolved from the DNA. The sample has about 200,000 clones, 86% seen once.

V is TRBV7-8 and J is TRBJ2-5, with 8 bases aligning to TRBD1. The sequencing sample was made of peripheral blood. This clonotype originated in a woman in her 70s with acute or convalescent COVID-19. The CDR3 DNA is TGTGCCAGCAGCACCAGGGGGCGAGAGACCCAGTACTTC. Its translation is CASSTRGRETQYF.